One T cell receptor beta chain is described in this entry. Its target is unknown. This entry is derived from a study of shared clonotypes between healthy human individuals. Study conclusions and caveats: Generation probabilities of non-shared clonotypes were lower (relative to those shared by all four donors).

CD45RO negativity and positive selection for CCR7 defined naive CD8 cells, a population that excluded terminally differentiated effector memory CD45RA+ cells. Donors were Caucasian adults residing in Nashville, Tennessee, USA. The authors loaded approximately 220 ng DNA, 28,000 or so T cell genomes, into sorted-subset replicate PCRs. In the study's own analysis: ImmunoSEQ junction-only sequences lacked quality scores, so their filtering differed. The method was immunoSEQ multiplex PCR; TCRdb's version includes in-frame clones alone and lacks a portion of them. V and J calls and clone size follow that table, whereas D and trimming were derived from the DNA. The table has about 580,000 clones, roughly 98% seen once. This CDR3 spans 14 amino acids. The V end was cut by 6 bases, the J end by 3 bases, with 13 bases between. Germline V CDR1 and CDR2: SGHAT, FQNNGV.

The clonotype was recovered from a young man in good health. This chain links TRBV11-2 with TRBJ2-3, with D maybe TRBD1 (6 bases). Sequenced sample: naive CD8+ T cells sorted from blood. The CDR3 protein is CASRNRDKTDTQYF. For the CDR3, the DNA is TGTGCCAGCAGGAATCGGGACAAGACAGATACGCAGTATTTT.